Listed here are 30 T cell receptor beta chains from one sample, sequenced in a study of T cell repertoires in Merkel cell carcinoma. This table comes from immunoSEQ multiplex PCR, and its TCRdb copy is limited to in-frame clones, with some not included. The sample shows more than 12,000 clones, 76% of them seen only once. Source material: tumor tissue. These receptor sequences come from an adult with Merkel cell carcinoma.

The CDR3 DNA sequence: TGTGCCAGTAGTCTGAGGGTTCCCTACGAGCAGTACTTC. Translation: CASSLRVPYEQYF. The rearrangement links TRBV19 to TRBJ2-7; D perhaps matches TRBD2 (5 bases). V was shortened by 5 bases and J by 2 bases, with 10 bases between the two germline ends. Germline V CDR1 and CDR2: LNHDA, SQIVND (reference sequence). The CDR3 spans 13 residues.

About this clone itself: One junction end does not reproduce the germline sequence, and a read error may be involved. The J gene is TRBJ1-1, the V gene TRBV28, with 9 bases fitting TRBD1. CDR3 length equals 12 residues. From germline, CDR1 is MDHEN and CDR2 SYDVKM. The CDR3 bases are TGTGCCAGCAGCTTGCGACAGGGGGTGGGTATCTTT. Its translation: CASSLRQGVGIF.

The chain combines TRBV6-5 with TRBJ1-1; D might be TRBD1 (5 bases). Germline CDR1 reads MNHEY; CDR2 reads SVGAGI. This CDR3 has 12 amino acids. Trimming took 11 bases from V and 4 from J, leaving 14 bases between them. The CDR3 nucleotides are TGTGCCTCCAGGGAGGGATTCACTGAAGCTTTCTTT. Residues: CASREGFTEAFF.

This chain connects TRBV15 to TRBJ1-5, with TRBD1 identical over 7 bases. CDR1 is LNHNV and CDR2 is YYDKDF in the germline V gene (reference sequence). This CDR3 contains 14 residues. Trimming cost V 3 bases and J 7 bases; bases outside gene matches: 6. The CDR3 bases are TGTGCCACCAGCAGGGAAGGGGGCTGGCAGCCCCAGCATTTT. This encodes CATSREGGWQPQHF.

The V and J genes are TRBV7-6 and TRBJ1-2, with D perhaps matching TRBD1 (6 bases). V lost 5 bases to trimming and J lost 3 bases, with 16 bases between them. CDR1 and CDR2 (germline): SGHVS, FNYEAQ. This CDR3 has 15 residues. CDR3 amino acids: CASSHWGQDYYGYTF. CDR3 DNA: TGTGCCAGCAGCCACTGGGGGCAGGATTACTATGGCTACACCTTC. Combining the CDR3 with reference TRBV7-6 and TRBJ1-2 gives the whole variable domain GAGVSQSPRYKVTKRGQDVALRCDPISGHVSLYWYRQALGQGPEFLTYFNYEAQQDKSGLPNDRFSAERPEGSISTLTIQRTEQRDSAMYRCASSHWGQDYYGYTFGSGTRLTVV.

The chain combines TRBV5-1 with TRBJ2-7; D ambiguous. This CDR3 is 10 amino acids long. Trimming cost V 3 bases and J 2 bases, with 0 bases left between them. Germline V lookup: CDR1 SGHRS, CDR2 YFSETQ. CDR3 in amino acids: CASSSYEQYF. For the CDR3, the DNA is TGCGCCAGCAGCTCCTACGAGCAGTACTTC.

The chain is built from TRBV7-3 and TRBJ2-3, with D unclear. The CDR3 is 16 amino acids. Germline CDR1 reads SGHTA; CDR2 reads FQGTGA. V lost 2 bases to trimming and J lost 2 bases, with 14 bases between them. The CDR3 loop reads CASSLSPGWATDTQYF. For the CDR3, the DNA is TGTGCCAGCAGCTTATCTCCAGGTTGGGCCACAGATACGCAGTATTTT.

The V call is TRBV5-6, the J call TRBJ1-1; D gene uncertain. CDR3 length equals 13 residues. The germline V and J ends were trimmed by 2 bases and 1 base, with 6 bases remaining between them. Per the germline V gene, CDR1 is SGHDT and CDR2 is YYEEEE. CDR3 nucleotide sequence: TGTGCCAGCAGCTTTCGTTCGAACACTGAAGCTTTCTTT. This sequence encodes CASSFRSNTEAFF.

The V call is TRBV2, the J call TRBJ1-6; D is ambiguous. This CDR3 region has 15 residues. Trimming pared 7 bases from V and 0 bases from J, leaving 10 bases between. Per the germline V gene, CDR1 is SNHLY and CDR2 is FYNNEI. CDR3 amino acids: CASTRASSYNSPLHF. CDR3 DNA sequence: TGTGCCAGCACCCGAGCCAGCTCCTATAATTCACCCCTCCACTTT.

The chain uses TRBV27 and TRBJ2-3; D possibly corresponds to TRBD1 (6 bases). This CDR3 has 14 amino acids. With 6 bases removed from V and 2 bases from J, the gap between germline ends came to 12 bases. Germline V gene data show CDR1 as MNHEY and CDR2 as SMNVEV (reference sequence). The chain's CDR3 is CASRIGQPTDTQYF. The CDR3, as DNA: TGTGCCAGCAGAATCGGACAGCCCACAGATACGCAGTATTTT.

The chain carries TRBV10-3 and TRBJ2-7; D is unresolved. The length of the CDR3 is 13 residues. Trimming removed 6 bases at V and 1 base at J, with 10 bases between. The germline gives CDR1 ENHRY, CDR2 SYGVKD. The chain's CDR3 is CAIRATGSYEQYF. CDR3 in DNA: TGTGCCATCAGGGCAACTGGATCCTACGAGCAGTACTTC.

The chain employs TRBV10-3 and TRBJ1-1; D possibly corresponds to TRBD1 (6 bases). CDR1 and CDR2 from the germline V gene are ENHRY and SYGVKD. Trimming left V 3 bases short and J 6 bases short, with 8 bases between. The CDR3 has 12 residues. CDR3 nucleotides: TGTGCCATCAGTGAAAGGGGGGCTGAAGCTTTCTTT. Translated, it gives CAISERGAEAFF.

This chain links TRBV7-9 with TRBJ2-3; D is possibly TRBD2 (7 bases). Germline V gene data show CDR1 as SEHNR and CDR2 as FQNEAQ (reference sequence). V lost 5 bases and J lost 6, with 21 bases in between. The CDR3 runs to 16 residues. The CDR3 here is CASSPGTTGRRDTQYF. DNA for the CDR3: TGTGCCAGCAGCCCCGGGACTACAGGGAGGCGGGATACGCAGTATTTT.

The V call is TRBV6-6, the J call TRBJ2-3; D perhaps matches TRBD2 (6 bases). The germline CDR1 and CDR2 sequences are MNHNY and SVGAGI (reference sequence). Trimming took 2 bases from V and 13 from J, leaving 13 bases between them. The CDR3 is made up of 12 amino acids. The CDR3, as DNA: TGTGCCAGCAGTTACGAGGAGGGGCAGAAGTATTTT. Amino acid sequence: CASSYEEGQKYF.

The chain couples TRBV5-1 to TRBJ1-4; no clear D. CDR1 is SGHRS, CDR2 YFSETQ, per germline. V was clipped by 4 bases and J by 3 bases, with 13 bases between them. The CDR3 loop spans 15 amino acids. The CDR3 spells CASSGKGSPNEKLFF. The CDR3 coding sequence is TGCGCCAGCAGCGGAAAGGGTTCCCCTAATGAAAAACTGTTTTTT.

The chain links TRBV18 to TRBJ1-5; 11 positions match TRBD1. This CDR3 contains 18 residues. Germline lookup yields CDR1 KGHSH and CDR2 LQKENI. V shed 4 bases, J shed 0 bases, and the junction held 8 bases outside the gene matches. CDR3 loop: CASSRRDRGKHSNQPQHF. Here the CDR3 DNA reads TGTGCCAGCTCACGCCGGGACAGGGGGAAACATAGCAATCAGCCCCAGCATTTT.

The rearrangement links TRBV5-1 to TRBJ2-1; 8 bases match TRBD1. The CDR3 spans 15 residues. Germline CDR1 is SGHRS and CDR2 is YFSETQ. V shed 2 bases, J shed 6 bases, and the junction held 7 bases outside the gene matches. CDR3 coding DNA: TGCGCCAGCAGCTTAATGGCAGGGGGCGCCAATGAGCAGTTCTTC. This encodes CASSLMAGGANEQFF.

V usage is TRBV7-2 and J usage is TRBJ1-2; 9 nucleotides agree with TRBD1. From germline, CDR1 is SGHTA and CDR2 FQGNSA. J was trimmed by 6 bases and V by 2 bases; bases with no gene match: 7. This CDR3 spans 15 amino acids. This CDR3 is CASSLLGQGGHGYTF. DNA of the CDR3: TGTGCCAGCAGCTTACTGGGACAGGGAGGCCATGGCTACACCTTC.

The V gene is TRBV29-1, the J gene TRBJ2-7, with D possibly being TRBD1 (5 bases). Germline CDR1 SQVTM, CDR2 ANQGSEA. Trimming cost V 7 bases and J 3 bases, with 10 bases left between them. The CDR3 is 11 amino acids. This CDR3 reads CSGEQDYEQYF. The CDR3 nucleotides are TGCAGCGGAGAACAGGACTACGAGCAGTACTTC.

This clone was detected a few times. This chain links TRBV5-4 with TRBJ1-3, with D uncertain. Germline CDR1 is SGHNT and CDR2 is YYREEE (reference sequence). The CDR3 consists of 16 residues. V was trimmed by 1 base and J by 0 bases, leaving 11 bases between them. The CDR3 DNA is TGTGCCAGCAGCTTGCCAGGCGGCCTCTCTGGAAACACCATATATTTT. It codes for CASSLPGGLSGNTIYF.

This sequence joins TRBV7-9 and TRBJ1-1; tentative D call: TRBD1 (6 bases). CDR1 and CDR2 (germline): SEHNR, FQNEAQ (reference sequence). Trimming pared 1 base from V and 13 bases from J, leaving 16 bases between. This CDR3 comprises 13 residues. In nucleotides, the CDR3 is TGTGCCAGCAGCTTAGTAGGGGACACCGGTCTTTTCTTT. It codes for CASSLVGDTGLFF.

This clone was found a few times. CDR3 DNA sequence: TGTGCCAGCACTTTAGCGGGAGGGCCAAGGATGAACTCCTACGAGCAGTACTTC. Amino acids: CASTLAGGPRMNSYEQYF. This chain joins TRBV7-9 and TRBJ2-7, with TRBD2 identical over 11 bases. Per germline, CDR1 SEHNR and CDR2 FQNEAQ (reference sequence). V trimming: 7 bases; J trimming: 0 bases; junction bases outside the gene matches: 14. This CDR3 comprises 18 residues.

V and J are TRBV21-1 and TRBJ2-3; the table calls TRBD2, which could not be checked here. TRBV21-1 is given as a pseudogene. This CDR3 is 15 amino acids long. Here the CDR3 DNA reads TGTGCCAGCAGCAAAGTGCTAGCGGGAGAGAGAGCGCAGTATTTT. This sequence encodes CASSKVLAGERAQYF.

As concerns this clone: Additional DNA sequences in this sample encode the identical CDR3. The chain is built from TRBV9 and TRBJ2-2; perhaps TRBD2 as D (5 bases). The germline V gene encodes CDR1 SGDLS and CDR2 YYNGEE. The CDR3 consists of 13 residues. With 0 bases removed from V and 5 bases from J, the gap between germline ends came to 5 bases. CDR3 region: CASSVGGTGELFF. CDR3 DNA sequence: TGTGCCAGCAGCGTAGGAGGGACCGGGGAGCTGTTTTTT.

The gene calls are TRBV19 and TRBJ2-5; 7 positions agree with TRBD2. V lost 2 bases to trimming and J lost 1 base; unmatched junction nucleotides: 7. The CDR3 length is 16 residues. Germline V lookup: CDR1 LNHDA, CDR2 SQIVND (reference sequence). The CDR3: CASSIRRDYLQETQYF. CDR3 in DNA: TGTGCCAGTAGTATACGTCGGGACTACCTCCAAGAGACCCAGTACTTC.

The CDR3 here is CASSNLWTGGGYEQYF. CDR3 DNA: TGTGCCAGCAGTAACCTATGGACAGGGGGCGGCTACGAGCAGTACTTC. The chain is built from TRBV27 and TRBJ2-7, with 11 bases lining up with TRBD1. CDR1 and CDR2 from the germline V gene are MNHEY and SMNVEV (reference sequence). V shed 5 bases and J 3 bases; nucleotides not matched to a gene: 9. This CDR3 spans 16 amino acids.

This clone occurred a few times. V gene TRBV7-9 combines with J gene TRBJ1-2; D is perhaps TRBD1 (5 bases). V lost 1 base and J 4 bases, leaving 10 bases between the germline ends. The CDR3 has 14 amino acids. Germline V gives CDR1 SEHNR, CDR2 FQNEAQ (reference sequence). CDR3 sequence (DNA): TGTGCCAGCAGCTTAGGGGGGACCTTCTATGGCTACACCTTC. Translated: CASSLGGTFYGYTF.

The chain carries TRBV29-1 and TRBJ1-3, with 10 bases that match TRBD1. The J segment lost 4 bases and the V segment lost 7 bases, leaving 10 bases of the junction unmatched. This CDR3 has 15 residues. CDR1 is SQVTM, CDR2 ANQGSEA, per germline. The CDR3 is CSAIETGGEGNTIYF. The CDR3 bases are TGCAGCGCTATAGAGACAGGGGGCGAAGGAAACACCATATATTTT.

The rearrangement links TRBV27 to TRBJ1-2, with TRBD1 as a possible D gene (6 bases). V gave up 6 bases and J gave up 8 bases, with 19 bases separating them. CDR1 is MNHEY and CDR2 is SMNVEV in the germline V gene (reference sequence). The CDR3 length is 14 residues. This CDR3 is CASRHGDNNVGYTF. CDR3 sequence (DNA): TGTGCCAGCAGACACGGGGACAATAACGTGGGCTACACCTTC.

In nucleotides, the CDR3 is TGTGCCAGCAGCCCCCCGGGACAGGGGGCGGATGAGCAGTTCTTC. It codes for CASSPPGQGADEQFF. The chain joins TRBV7-8 to TRBJ2-1; 12 bases are a match to TRBD1. The V gene's germline CDR1 is SGHVS and CDR2 FQNEAQ. CDR3 length: 15 amino acids. Trimming at V came to 5 bases and at J to 8 bases, leaving 7 bases not matched to a gene.